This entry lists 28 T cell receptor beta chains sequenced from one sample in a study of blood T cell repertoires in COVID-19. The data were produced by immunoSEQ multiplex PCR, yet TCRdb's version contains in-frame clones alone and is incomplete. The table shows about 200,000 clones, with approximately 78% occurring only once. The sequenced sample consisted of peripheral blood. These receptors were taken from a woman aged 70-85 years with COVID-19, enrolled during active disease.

The CDR3 region is CATSVTSGTSGVHEQFF. CDR3 DNA sequence: TGTGCCACCAGTGTAACTAGCGGGACCTCTGGGGTCCATGAGCAGTTCTTC. The rearrangement links TRBV24-1 to TRBJ2-1; 10 bases map to TRBD2. CDR1 and CDR2 from the germline V gene are KGHDR and SFDVKD. J was trimmed by 8 bases and V by 5 bases; bases with no gene match: 14. The CDR3 spans 17 residues.

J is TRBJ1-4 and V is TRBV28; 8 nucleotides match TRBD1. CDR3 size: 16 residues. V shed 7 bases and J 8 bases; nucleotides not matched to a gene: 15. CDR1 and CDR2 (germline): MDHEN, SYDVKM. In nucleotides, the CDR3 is TGTGCCAGCATAGGACAGGGCGGCGGCGTTGTCGAAAAACTGTTTTTT. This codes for CASIGQGGGVVEKLFF.

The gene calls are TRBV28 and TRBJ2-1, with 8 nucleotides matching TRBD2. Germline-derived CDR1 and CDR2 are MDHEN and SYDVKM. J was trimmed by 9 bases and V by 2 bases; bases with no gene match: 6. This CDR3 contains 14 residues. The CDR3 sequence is CASSLGTRVSEQFF. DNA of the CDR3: TGTGCCAGCAGTTTAGGGACTAGGGTATCTGAGCAGTTCTTC.

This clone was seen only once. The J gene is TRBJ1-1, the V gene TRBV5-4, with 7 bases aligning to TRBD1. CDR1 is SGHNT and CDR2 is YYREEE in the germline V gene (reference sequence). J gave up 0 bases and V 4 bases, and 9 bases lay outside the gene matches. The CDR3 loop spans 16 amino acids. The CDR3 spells CASSRRDSSLNTEAFF. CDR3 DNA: TGTGCCAGCAGCCGCCGGGACAGCTCTTTGAACACTGAAGCTTTCTTT.

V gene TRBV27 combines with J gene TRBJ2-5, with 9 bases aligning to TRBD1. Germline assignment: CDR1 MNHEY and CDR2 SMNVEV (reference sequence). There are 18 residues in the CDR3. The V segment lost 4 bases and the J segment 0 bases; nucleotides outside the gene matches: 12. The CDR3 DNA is TGTGCCAGCAGTTCCGGTCGACAGGGGGAGGGGTACCAAGAGACCCAGTACTTC. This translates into CASSSGRQGEGYQETQYF.

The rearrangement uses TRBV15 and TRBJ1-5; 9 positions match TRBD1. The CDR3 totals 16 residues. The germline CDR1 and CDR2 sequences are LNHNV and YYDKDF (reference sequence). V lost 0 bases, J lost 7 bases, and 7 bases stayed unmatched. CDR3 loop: CATSRDSRDRAQPQHF. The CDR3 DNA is TGTGCCACCAGCAGAGATTCGAGGGACAGGGCCCAGCCCCAGCATTTT.

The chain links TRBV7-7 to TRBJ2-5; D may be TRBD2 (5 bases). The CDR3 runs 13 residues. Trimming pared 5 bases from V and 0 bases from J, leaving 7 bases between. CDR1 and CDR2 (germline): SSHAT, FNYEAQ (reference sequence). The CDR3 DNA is TGTGCCAGCAGCGCGGACTACCAAGAGACCCAGTACTTC. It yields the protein CASSADYQETQYF.

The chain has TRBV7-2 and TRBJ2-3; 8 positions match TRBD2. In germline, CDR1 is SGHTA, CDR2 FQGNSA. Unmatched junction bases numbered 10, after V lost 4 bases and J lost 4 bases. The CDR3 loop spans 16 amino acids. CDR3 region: CASSSPGTRVPDTQYF. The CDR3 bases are TGTGCCAGCAGCTCGCCGGGGACTAGGGTCCCAGATACGCAGTATTTT.

CDR3 DNA: TGCGCCAGCAGCGGGGGGACAGGGAAGATTTTGGAAGCTTTCTTT. This sequence encodes CASSGGTGKILEAFF. This chain connects TRBV5-1 to TRBJ1-1, with TRBD1 matching 9 bases. The CDR3 is made up of 15 amino acids. The V and J ends lost 4 bases and 8 bases, in that order; junction bases with no gene match: 12. Germline-derived CDR1 and CDR2 are SGHRS and YFSETQ.

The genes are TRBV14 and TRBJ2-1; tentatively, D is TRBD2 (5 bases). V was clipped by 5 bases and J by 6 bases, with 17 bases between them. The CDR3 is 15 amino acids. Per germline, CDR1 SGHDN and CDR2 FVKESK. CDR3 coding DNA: TGTGCCAGCAGCATGACATGGGTTGGAGGCAATGAGCAGTTCTTC. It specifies CASSMTWVGGNEQFF.

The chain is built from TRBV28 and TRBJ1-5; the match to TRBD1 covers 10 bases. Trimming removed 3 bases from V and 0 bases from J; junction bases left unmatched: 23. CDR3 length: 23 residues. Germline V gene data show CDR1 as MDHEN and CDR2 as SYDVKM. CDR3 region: CASSFISGSSRDRGQLSNQPQHF. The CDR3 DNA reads TGTGCCAGCAGTTTTATCTCTGGTTCCTCCCGGGACAGGGGACAACTTAGCAATCAGCCCCAGCATTTT.

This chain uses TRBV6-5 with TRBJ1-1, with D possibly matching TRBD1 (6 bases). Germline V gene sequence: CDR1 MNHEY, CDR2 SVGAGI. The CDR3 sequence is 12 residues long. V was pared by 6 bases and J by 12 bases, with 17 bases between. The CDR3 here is CASSQTGRLTFF. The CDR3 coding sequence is TGTGCCAGCAGCCAGACAGGTCGATTAACTTTCTTT.

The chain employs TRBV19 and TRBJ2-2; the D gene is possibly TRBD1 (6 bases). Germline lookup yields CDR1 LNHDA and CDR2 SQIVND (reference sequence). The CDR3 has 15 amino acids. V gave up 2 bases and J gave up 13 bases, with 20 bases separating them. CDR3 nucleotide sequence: TGTGCCAGTAGTATACCGGACAGTCTTTGGAGTGGGCTGTTTTTT. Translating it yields CASSIPDSLWSGLFF.

In nucleotides, the CDR3 is TGTGCCAGCAGCTTGGCCTCCCGATCGGGAGGACCGGGTGAGCAGTTCTTC. The encoded protein is CASSLASRSGGPGEQFF. The rearrangement joins TRBV5-8 to TRBJ2-1, with TRBD2 matching 7 bases. Germline V gene data show CDR1 as SGHTS and CDR2 as YDEGEE. This CDR3 has 17 residues. V shed 0 bases, J shed 9 bases, and the junction held 15 bases outside the gene matches.

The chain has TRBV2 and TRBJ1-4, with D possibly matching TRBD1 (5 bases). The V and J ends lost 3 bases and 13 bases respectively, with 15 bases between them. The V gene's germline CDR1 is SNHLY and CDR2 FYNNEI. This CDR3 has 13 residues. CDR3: CASSEGNGGRLFF. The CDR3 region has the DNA TGTGCCAGCAGTGAGGGAAACGGGGGGAGACTGTTTTTT.

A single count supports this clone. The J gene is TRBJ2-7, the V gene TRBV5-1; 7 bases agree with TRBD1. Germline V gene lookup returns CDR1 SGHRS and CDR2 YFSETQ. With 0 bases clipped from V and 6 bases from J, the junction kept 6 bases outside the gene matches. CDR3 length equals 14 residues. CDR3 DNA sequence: TGCGCCAGCAGCTTGGGCAGGGGGTACGGCGAGCAGTACTTC. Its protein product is CASSLGRGYGEQYF.

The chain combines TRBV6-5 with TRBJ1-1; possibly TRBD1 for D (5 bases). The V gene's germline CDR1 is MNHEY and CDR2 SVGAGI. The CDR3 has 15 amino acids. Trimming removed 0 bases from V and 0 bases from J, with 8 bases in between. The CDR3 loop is CASSYSAGMNTEAFF. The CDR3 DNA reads TGTGCCAGCAGTTACTCTGCAGGGATGAACACTGAAGCTTTCTTT.

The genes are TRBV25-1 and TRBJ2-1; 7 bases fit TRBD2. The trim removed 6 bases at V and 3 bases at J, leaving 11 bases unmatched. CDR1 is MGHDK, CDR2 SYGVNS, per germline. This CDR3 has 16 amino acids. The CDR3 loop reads CASSETKGLDYNEQFF. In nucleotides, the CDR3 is TGTGCCAGCAGCGAGACCAAAGGACTAGACTACAATGAGCAGTTCTTC.

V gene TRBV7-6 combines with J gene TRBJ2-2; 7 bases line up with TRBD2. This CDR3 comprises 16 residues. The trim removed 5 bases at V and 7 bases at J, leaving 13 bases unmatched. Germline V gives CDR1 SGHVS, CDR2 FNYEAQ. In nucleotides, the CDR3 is TGTGCCAGCAGCCGAAGCCCAGCGGGAACAGGCGGGGAGCTGTTTTTT. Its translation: CASSRSPAGTGGELFF.

Here the CDR3 reads CASSFTGSSTEAFF. CDR3 coding DNA: TGTGCCAGCAGCTTTACAGGGTCGAGCACTGAAGCTTTCTTT. The chain employs TRBV7-9 and TRBJ1-1, with D perhaps matching TRBD1 (6 bases). V lost 3 bases and J lost 4, with 12 bases in between. The CDR3 runs to 14 residues. Germline lookup yields CDR1 SEHNR and CDR2 FQNEAQ (reference sequence).

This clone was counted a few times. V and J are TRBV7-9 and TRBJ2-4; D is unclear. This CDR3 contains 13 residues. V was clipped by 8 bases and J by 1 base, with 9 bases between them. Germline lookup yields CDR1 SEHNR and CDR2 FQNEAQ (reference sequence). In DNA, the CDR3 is TGTGCCAGCGGAGAGGTGGCCAAAAACATTCAGTACTTC. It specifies CASGEVAKNIQYF.

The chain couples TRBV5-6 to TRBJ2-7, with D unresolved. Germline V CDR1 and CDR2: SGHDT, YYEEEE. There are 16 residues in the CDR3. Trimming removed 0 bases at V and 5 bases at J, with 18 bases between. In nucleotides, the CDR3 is TGTGCCAGCAGCTTGGCCCGGTCCTGGCGGAACGACGAGCAGTACTTC. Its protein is CASSLARSWRNDEQYF.

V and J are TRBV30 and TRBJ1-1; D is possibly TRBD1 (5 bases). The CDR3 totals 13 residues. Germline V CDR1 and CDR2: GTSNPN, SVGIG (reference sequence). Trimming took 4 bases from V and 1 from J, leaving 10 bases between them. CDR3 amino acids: CAWKETANTEAFF. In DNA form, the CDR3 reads TGTGCCTGGAAGGAGACAGCGAACACTGAAGCTTTCTTT.

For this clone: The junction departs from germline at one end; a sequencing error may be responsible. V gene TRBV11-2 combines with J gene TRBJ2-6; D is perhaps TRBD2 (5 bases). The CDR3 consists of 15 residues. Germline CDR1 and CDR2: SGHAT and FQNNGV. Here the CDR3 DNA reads TGTGCCAGCAGCTTGACGGGGTATGGGACCAACGTCCTGACTTTC. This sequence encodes CASSLTGYGTNVLTF.

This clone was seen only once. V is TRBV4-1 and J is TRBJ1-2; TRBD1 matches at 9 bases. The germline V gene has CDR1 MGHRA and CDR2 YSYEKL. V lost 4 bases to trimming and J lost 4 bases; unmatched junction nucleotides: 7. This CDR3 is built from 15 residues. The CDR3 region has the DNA TGCGCCAGCAGCCCCTGGGACAGGGCGGGCTATGGCTACACCTTC. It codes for CASSPWDRAGYGYTF.

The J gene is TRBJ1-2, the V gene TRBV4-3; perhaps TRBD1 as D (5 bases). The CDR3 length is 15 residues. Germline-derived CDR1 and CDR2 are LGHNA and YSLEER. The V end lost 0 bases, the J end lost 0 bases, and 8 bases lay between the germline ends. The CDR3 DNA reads TGCGCCAGCAGCCAAGACAGGGCAACTAACTATGGCTACACCTTC. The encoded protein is CASSQDRATNYGYTF.

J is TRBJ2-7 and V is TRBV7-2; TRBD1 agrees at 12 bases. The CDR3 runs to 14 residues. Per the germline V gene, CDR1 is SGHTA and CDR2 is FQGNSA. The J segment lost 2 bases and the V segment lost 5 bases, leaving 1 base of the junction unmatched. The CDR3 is CASSRDRGPYEQYF. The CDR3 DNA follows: TGTGCCAGCAGCAGGGACAGGGGGCCCTACGAGCAGTACTTC.

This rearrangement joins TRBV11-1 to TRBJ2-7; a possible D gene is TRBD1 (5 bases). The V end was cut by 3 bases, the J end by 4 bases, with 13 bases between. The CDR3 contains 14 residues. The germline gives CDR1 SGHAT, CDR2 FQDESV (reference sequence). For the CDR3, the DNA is TGTGCCAGCAGCTTTAATAGGGGCTCGTACGAGCAGTACTTC. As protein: CASSFNRGSYEQYF.